These 31 T cell receptor beta chains came from one sample sequenced in a study of shared clonotypes between healthy human individuals. Method: immunoSEQ multiplex PCR; TCRdb's copy keeps in-frame clones and lacks some. Of 2,500,000 or so clones detected, 93% appear once; the ten largest clones hold 0.36%. Sequenced material: naive CD4+ T cells from PBMCs. Subset indicated: CD45RA+ positively selected. Source of these receptors: a young man in good health. Some clones in this sample may be carry-over from other donors' samples.

Here the CDR3 reads CASSTDRGRPSEQYF. CDR3 nucleotides: TGTGCCAGCAGCACCGACAGGGGGCGCCCCTCCGAGCAGTACTTC. V usage is TRBV7-2 and J usage is TRBJ2-7; the match to TRBD1 covers 10 bases. Germline CDR1 SGHTA, CDR2 FQGNSA. With V trimmed by 5 bases and J by 6 bases, 10 bases remained unmatched. The CDR3 extends over 15 amino acids.

A note on this clone: Other DNA sequences within the sample encode an identical CDR3. The V and J genes are TRBV4-2 and TRBJ2-3; the D is unclear. Germline V gene lookup returns CDR1 LGHNA and CDR2 YNFKEQ. V was pared by 0 bases and J by 3 bases, with 4 bases between. CDR3 length: 13 residues. Here the CDR3 reads CASSQESTDTQYF. As DNA, the CDR3 is TGTGCCAGCAGCCAAGAATCGACAGATACGCAGTATTTT.

The rearrangement uses TRBV2 and TRBJ2-2; D may be TRBD1 (6 bases). CDR1 SNHLY and CDR2 FYNNEI come from the germline V gene. CDR3 length equals 14 residues. V lost 8 bases, J lost 3 bases, and 13 bases lay in between. The CDR3 loop is CASRTAGYTGELFF. CDR3 nucleotides: TGTGCCAGCCGGACAGCTGGTTACACCGGGGAGCTGTTTTTT.

This chain joins TRBV18 and TRBJ2-1, with D maybe TRBD2 (5 bases). V was trimmed by 4 bases and J by 7 bases, leaving 11 bases between them. Germline assignment: CDR1 KGHSH and CDR2 LQKENI. This CDR3 is 13 amino acids long. The CDR3: CASSRGLWNEQFF. The CDR3 DNA sequence: TGTGCCAGCTCACGAGGACTCTGGAATGAGCAGTTCTTC.

V is TRBV4-3 and J is TRBJ2-1; the D gene could be TRBD1 or TRBD2 (6 bases each). The CDR3 extends over 13 amino acids. Germline assignment: CDR1 LGHNA and CDR2 YSLEER. V lost 0 bases to trimming and J lost 9 bases, with 9 bases between them. Written as DNA, the CDR3 is TGCGCCAGCAGCCAAGATAGGGGGGCTGAGCAGTTCTTC. Its translation is CASSQDRGAEQFF.

This clone was counted once. The chain is built from TRBV5-1 and TRBJ1-2, with D maybe TRBD1 (5 bases). CDR3 length: 17 residues. CDR1 SGHRS and CDR2 YFSETQ come from the germline V gene. V shed 4 bases and J shed 4 bases, with 23 bases lying between them. This chain's CDR3 is CASSRDDDSPFGYGYTF. The CDR3 region has the DNA TGCGCCAGCAGCCGGGATGACGACAGTCCTTTTGGCTATGGCTACACCTTC. Filled out from reference TRBV5-1 and TRBJ1-2, the complete variable domain reads KAGVTQTPRYLIKTRGQQVTLSCSPISGHRSVSWYQQTPGQGLQFLFEYFSETQRNKGNFPGRFSGRQFSNSRSEMNVSTLELGDSALYLCASSRDDDSPFGYGYTFGSGTRLTVV.

This clone was picked up a small number of times. The V gene is TRBV7-7, the J gene TRBJ1-5; D not resolved. Germline values: CDR1 SSHAT, CDR2 FNYEAQ (reference sequence). The V gene lost 2 bases and the J gene lost 5 bases, with 7 bases spanning the gap. The CDR3 has 13 amino acids. The DNA of the CDR3 is TGTGCCAGCAGCTTATTCGTGGATCAGCCCCAGCATTTT. Encoded protein: CASSLFVDQPQHF.

V gene TRBV18 combines with J gene TRBJ2-2; the D is unclear. The germline V gene has CDR1 KGHSH and CDR2 LQKENI. This CDR3 spans 16 amino acids. Trimming removed 3 bases from V and 6 bases from J, with 17 bases in between. CDR3 loop: CASSPHVAGIPGELFF. The CDR3, as DNA: TGTGCCAGCTCACCCCACGTGGCAGGAATACCCGGGGAGCTGTTTTTT.

The chain recombines TRBV11-2 with TRBJ2-7; a possible D gene is TRBD1 (6 bases). Germline CDR1 reads SGHAT; CDR2 reads FQNNGV. Trimming removed 2 bases from V and 3 bases from J, with 11 bases in between. The CDR3 length is 14 residues. Written as DNA, the CDR3 is TGTGCCAGCAGCTTATCAGGGGCGGTCTACGAGCAGTACTTC. Its translation: CASSLSGAVYEQYF.

This clone was seen once. The gene calls are TRBV9 and TRBJ1-6; D perhaps matches TRBD1 (6 bases). The germline V gene encodes CDR1 SGDLS and CDR2 YYNGEE. The CDR3 runs to 15 residues. Between the trimmed V and J ends, which lost 1 base and 9 bases, there was a span of 14 bases. This CDR3 reads CASSVYRESGSPLHF. The CDR3 nucleotides are TGTGCCAGCAGCGTATACAGGGAGTCCGGTTCACCCCTCCACTTT.

This sequence joins TRBV30 and TRBJ1-6, with D hard to call. CDR1 and CDR2 from the germline V gene are GTSNPN and SVGIG (reference sequence). V shed 4 bases and J shed 0 bases, with 16 bases lying between them. The CDR3 contains 17 residues. CDR3 loop: CAWTIFRTSSYNSPLHF. CDR3 nucleotides: TGTGCCTGGACGATTTTTAGGACGAGCTCCTATAATTCACCCCTCCACTTT.

In this sample, this clone turned up once. The identical CDR3 is also encoded by other nucleotide sequences in the sample. The chain uses TRBV27 and TRBJ2-1; 10 bases fit TRBD1. CDR3 length: 16 amino acids. Per germline, CDR1 MNHEY and CDR2 SMNVEV (reference sequence). With 4 bases clipped from V and 0 bases from J, the junction kept 3 bases outside the gene matches. The CDR3 spells CASSSGQGGSYNEQFF. In nucleotides, the CDR3 is TGTGCCAGCAGTTCAGGACAGGGGGGCTCCTACAATGAGCAGTTCTTC.

This sequence joins TRBV2 and TRBJ2-7; D gene unclear. This CDR3 has 13 amino acids. Trimming took off 4 bases at V and 6 bases at J, with 13 bases between the two ends. Germline-derived CDR1 and CDR2 are SNHLY and FYNNEI. This chain's CDR3 is CASSGFITGEQYF. The CDR3 bases are TGTGCCAGCAGTGGGTTCATAACGGGCGAGCAGTACTTC. Full variable domain (remainder filled in from reference TRBV2 and TRBJ2-7): EPEVTQTPSHQVTQMGQEVILRCVPISNHLYFYWYRQILGQKVEFLVSFYNNEISEKSEIFDDQFSVERPDGSNFTLKIRSTKLEDSAMYFCASSGFITGEQYFGPGTRLTVT.

This clone was seen just once. The chain uses TRBV20-1 and TRBJ2-5; TRBD1 might be the D (5 bases). CDR3 length equals 11 residues. Trimming took 6 bases from V and 5 from J, leaving 10 bases between them. Germline V CDR1 and CDR2: DFQATT, SNEGSKA (reference sequence). CDR3 sequence reads: CSASKGETQYF. The CDR3 DNA follows: TGCAGTGCCAGTAAGGGGGAGACCCAGTACTTC.

As regards this clone: Compared with germline, one end of the junction differs, possibly owing to a read error. The chain links TRBV29-1 to TRBJ1-4; possible D gene TRBD1, 5 bases. The V gene's germline CDR1 is SQVTM and CDR2 ANQGSEA. This CDR3 is 14 amino acids long. In nucleotides, the CDR3 is TGCAGCGTTAAAGACAGAGATTTAAATGAAAAACTGTTTTTT. It codes for CSVKDRDLNEKLFF.

The chain is built from TRBV7-2 and TRBJ2-5; 8 nucleotides align to TRBD2. There are 16 residues in the CDR3. V was pared by 5 bases and J by 2 bases, with 10 bases of the junction left unmatched. Germline V gene lookup returns CDR1 SGHTA and CDR2 FQGNSA. The CDR3 nucleotides are TGTGCCAGCAGCCTAGGCCCCACTAGCGGTCAAGAGACCCAGTACTTC. Amino acids: CASSLGPTSGQETQYF.

The V gene is TRBV6-1, the J gene TRBJ2-1; tentatively, D is TRBD1 (6 bases). The CDR3 contains 14 residues. The V gene's germline CDR1 is MNHNS and CDR2 SASEGT. The V end was cut by 6 bases, the J end by 0 bases, with 9 bases between. In DNA, the CDR3 is TGTGCCAGCAGCCGGGACAACTCCTACAATGAGCAGTTCTTC. Translation gives CASSRDNSYNEQFF.

The chain joins TRBV19 to TRBJ2-2, with 8 bases matching TRBD2. V was clipped by 7 bases and J by 5 bases; unmatched bases: 9. The CDR3 is made up of 15 amino acids. CDR1 and CDR2 from the germline V gene are LNHDA and SQIVND (reference sequence). In nucleotides, the CDR3 is TGTGCCAGTACCCCGGGGGGGGTGGGAACCGGGGAGCTGTTTTTT. This gives the protein CASTPGGVGTGELFF.

The rearrangement joins TRBV7-9 to TRBJ1-4, with 7 bases identical to TRBD1. Germline assignment: CDR1 SEHNR and CDR2 FQNEAQ (reference sequence). V gave up 5 bases and J gave up 3 bases; unmatched junction bases: 9. The CDR3 runs to 16 residues. CDR3 sequence: CASSTAPGTANEKLFF. The CDR3 region has the DNA TGTGCCAGCAGCACCGCCCCCGGGACAGCTAATGAAAAACTGTTTTTT.

The chain has TRBV5-6 and TRBJ1-4; D may be TRBD1 (5 bases). This CDR3 region has 15 residues. From germline, CDR1 is SGHDT and CDR2 YYEEEE. Trimming cost V 0 bases and J 6 bases, with 12 bases left between them. As DNA, the CDR3 is TGTGCCAGCAGCTTGGCGGGCCGGGGGGATGAAAAACTGTTTTTT. This codes for CASSLAGRGDEKLFF.

The chain is built from TRBV7-9 and TRBJ1-2, with 7 positions matching TRBD1. CDR1 SEHNR and CDR2 FQNEAQ come from the germline V gene (reference sequence). Trimming at V came to 5 bases and at J to 4 bases, leaving 4 bases not matched to a gene. The CDR3 is made up of 13 amino acids. In DNA form, the CDR3 reads TGTGCCAGCAGCCAGGGACAGTTCTATGGCTACACCTTC. Amino acid sequence: CASSQGQFYGYTF.

This sequence joins TRBV2 and TRBJ1-5; D unresolved. V lost 2 bases, J lost 6 bases, and 11 bases lay in between. CDR1 and CDR2 (germline): SNHLY, FYNNEI. The CDR3 is made up of 14 amino acids. Here the CDR3 reads CASSESGSRQPQHF. DNA for the CDR3: TGTGCCAGCAGTGAATCGGGGAGTCGTCAGCCCCAGCATTTT.

J is TRBJ2-5 and V is TRBV7-9; D is possibly TRBD1 (6 bases). The CDR3 length is 14 residues. Germline assignment: CDR1 SEHNR and CDR2 FQNEAQ (reference sequence). V was pared by 3 bases and J by 0 bases, with 8 bases between. CDR3 residues: CASSFGQHQETQYF. In nucleotides, the CDR3 is TGTGCCAGCAGCTTTGGACAGCACCAAGAGACCCAGTACTTC.

The chain joins TRBV19 to TRBJ2-3, with D perhaps matching TRBD2 (6 bases). CDR3 length: 14 residues. The ends were cut back, 5 bases at V and 0 bases at J, with 9 bases in the middle. The V gene's germline CDR1 is LNHDA and CDR2 SQIVND (reference sequence). As DNA, the CDR3 is TGTGCCAGTAGTCCGGGAGTGAGCACAGATACGCAGTATTTT. Residues: CASSPGVSTDTQYF.

The chain recombines TRBV5-1 with TRBJ1-3; D not certain. Deletions cut 4 bases from V and 0 bases from J, with 14 bases between. The CDR3 runs to 16 residues. Germline lookup yields CDR1 SGHRS and CDR2 YFSETQ. CDR3 loop: CASSDFIGPSGNTIYF. In DNA form, the CDR3 reads TGCGCCAGCAGCGATTTCATCGGGCCCTCTGGAAACACCATATATTTT.

Of note for this clone: In the same sample, other DNA sequences code for this CDR3. V and J are TRBV19 and TRBJ1-2; TRBD1 is a possible D gene (5 bases). CDR3 length equals 14 residues. The germline V gene has CDR1 LNHDA and CDR2 SQIVND (reference sequence). Trimming took off 3 bases at V and 2 bases at J, with 10 bases between the two ends. The CDR3 region has the DNA TGTGCCAGTAGTATTCGGGCAGGGAACTATGGCTACACCTTC. Translating gives CASSIRAGNYGYTF.

The chain joins TRBV29-1 to TRBJ2-1, with 8 bases aligning to TRBD2. Germline loops: CDR1 SQVTM, CDR2 ANQGSEA. The CDR3 length is 15 residues. V shed 7 bases, J shed 4 bases, and the junction held 12 bases outside the gene matches. CDR3 sequence: CSALGTSGLYNEQFF. As DNA, the CDR3 is TGCAGCGCCCTGGGAACTAGCGGATTATACAATGAGCAGTTCTTC.

This clone appeared a single time. V usage is TRBV20-1 and J usage is TRBJ1-2; possibly TRBD1 for D (6 bases). Germline V lookup: CDR1 DFQATT, CDR2 SNEGSKA (reference sequence). V gave up 0 bases and J gave up 12 bases, with 11 bases separating them. CDR3 size: 11 residues. For the CDR3, the DNA is TGCAGTGCTAGAGAAGGACAGTGGCACACCTTC. Its translation is CSAREGQWHTF.

About this clone: This same CDR3 is encoded by further DNA sequences in the sample. This chain links TRBV11-2 with TRBJ1-1; TRBD1 is a possible D gene (5 bases). Germline V gene data show CDR1 as SGHAT and CDR2 as FQNNGV. V was trimmed by 4 bases and J by 7 bases, leaving 7 bases between them. The CDR3 length is 11 residues. CDR3 sequence reads: CASSSGGEAFF. The CDR3 bases are TGTGCCAGCAGCTCGGGGGGTGAAGCTTTCTTT.

The rearrangement uses TRBV11-2 and TRBJ2-7, with D unresolved. Trimming took 5 bases from V and 7 from J, leaving 12 bases between them. Germline V gene sequence: CDR1 SGHAT, CDR2 FQNNGV. The CDR3 contains 12 residues. The CDR3 region has the DNA TGTGCCAGCAGCCCCAGGATGGGAGAGCAGTACTTC. It is translated as CASSPRMGEQYF.

Here the CDR3 reads CASSEEGGIQPQHF. DNA for the CDR3: TGTGCCAGCAGTGAAGAGGGGGGGATCCAGCCCCAGCATTTT. V usage is TRBV2 and J usage is TRBJ1-5, with a tentative D call TRBD1 (6 bases). The CDR3 length is 14 residues. Trimming took 1 base from V and 7 from J, leaving 11 bases between them. Germline-derived CDR1 and CDR2 are SNHLY and FYNNEI.